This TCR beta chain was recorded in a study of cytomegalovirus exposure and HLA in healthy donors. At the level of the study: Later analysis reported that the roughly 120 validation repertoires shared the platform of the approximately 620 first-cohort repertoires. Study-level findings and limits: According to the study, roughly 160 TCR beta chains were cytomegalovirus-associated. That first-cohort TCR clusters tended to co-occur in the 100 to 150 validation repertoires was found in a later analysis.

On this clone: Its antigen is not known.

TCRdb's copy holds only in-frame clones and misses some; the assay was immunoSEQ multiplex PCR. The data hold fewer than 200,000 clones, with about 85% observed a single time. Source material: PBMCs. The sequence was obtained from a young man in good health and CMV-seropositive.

The CDR3 DNA follows: TGCGCCAGCAGCGGGAGTCCTAGCGGGGGGGCCTCCACCGGGGAGCTGTTTTTT. Its protein product is CASSGSPSGGASTGELFF. This chain connects TRBV5-1 to TRBJ2-2; TRBD2 matches 12 bases. Germline trimming cut 4 bases from V and 4 bases from J; bases unmatched to any gene: 11. Germline CDR1 SGHRS, CDR2 YFSETQ. CDR3 length equals 18 residues. Filled out from reference TRBV5-1 and TRBJ2-2, the complete variable domain reads KAGVTQTPRYLIKTRGQQVTLSCSPISGHRSVSWYQQTPGQGLQFLFEYFSETQRNKGNFPGRFSGRQFSNSRSEMNVSTLELGDSALYLCASSGSPSGGASTGELFFGEGSRLTVL.